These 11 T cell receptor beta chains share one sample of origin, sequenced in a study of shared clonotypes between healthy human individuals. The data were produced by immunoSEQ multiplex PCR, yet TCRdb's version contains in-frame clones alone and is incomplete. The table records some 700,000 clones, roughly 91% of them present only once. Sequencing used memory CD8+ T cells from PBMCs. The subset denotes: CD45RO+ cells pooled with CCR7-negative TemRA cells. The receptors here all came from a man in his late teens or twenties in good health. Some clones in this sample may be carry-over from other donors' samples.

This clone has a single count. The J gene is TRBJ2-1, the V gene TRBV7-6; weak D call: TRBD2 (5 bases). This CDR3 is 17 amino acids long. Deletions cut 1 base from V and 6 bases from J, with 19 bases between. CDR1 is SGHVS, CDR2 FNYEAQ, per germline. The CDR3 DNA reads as TGTGCCAGCAGCTTAGGGGGTAGGAGGTTCTCCCTCAATGAGCAGTTCTTC. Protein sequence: CASSLGGRRFSLNEQFF.

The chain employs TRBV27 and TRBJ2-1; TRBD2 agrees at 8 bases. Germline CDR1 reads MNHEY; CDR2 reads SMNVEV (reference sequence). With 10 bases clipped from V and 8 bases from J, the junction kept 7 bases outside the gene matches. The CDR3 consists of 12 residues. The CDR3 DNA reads TGTGCCACCATGACTAGCGCTGATGAGCAGTTCTTC. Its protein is CATMTSADEQFF.

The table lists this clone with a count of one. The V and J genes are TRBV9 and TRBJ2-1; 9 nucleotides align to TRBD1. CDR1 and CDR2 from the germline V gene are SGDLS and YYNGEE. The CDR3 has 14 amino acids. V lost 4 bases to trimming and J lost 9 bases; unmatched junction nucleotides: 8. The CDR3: CASSNRDRVSEQFF. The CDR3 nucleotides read TGTGCCAGCAGCAACCGGGACAGGGTTAGTGAGCAGTTCTTC.

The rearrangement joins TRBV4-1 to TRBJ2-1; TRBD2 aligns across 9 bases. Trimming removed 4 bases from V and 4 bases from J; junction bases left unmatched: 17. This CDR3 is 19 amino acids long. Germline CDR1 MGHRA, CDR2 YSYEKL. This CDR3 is CASSRGLAGDRVGYNEQFF. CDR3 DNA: TGCGCCAGCAGCCGTGGGTTAGCGGGAGACCGCGTGGGGTACAATGAGCAGTTCTTC.

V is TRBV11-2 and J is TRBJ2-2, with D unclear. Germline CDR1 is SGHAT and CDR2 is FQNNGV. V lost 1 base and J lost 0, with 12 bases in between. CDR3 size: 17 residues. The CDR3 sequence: CASSLGSWTSNTGELFF. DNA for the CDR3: TGTGCCAGCAGCTTAGGTTCATGGACGTCGAACACCGGGGAGCTGTTTTTT.

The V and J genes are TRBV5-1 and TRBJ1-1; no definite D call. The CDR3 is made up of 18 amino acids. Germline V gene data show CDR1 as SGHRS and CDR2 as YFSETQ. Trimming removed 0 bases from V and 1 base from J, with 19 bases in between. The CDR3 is CASSLVGQRKVTNTEAFF. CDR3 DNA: TGCGCCAGCAGCTTGGTGGGTCAGAGAAAAGTAACGAACACTGAAGCTTTCTTT.

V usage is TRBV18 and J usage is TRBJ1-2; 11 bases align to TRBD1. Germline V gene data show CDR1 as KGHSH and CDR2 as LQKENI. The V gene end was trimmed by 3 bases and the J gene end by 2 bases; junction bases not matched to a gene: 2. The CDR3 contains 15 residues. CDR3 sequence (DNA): TGTGCCAGCTCACCTGGGACAGGGGGGAACTATGGCTACACCTTC. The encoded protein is CASSPGTGGNYGYTF.

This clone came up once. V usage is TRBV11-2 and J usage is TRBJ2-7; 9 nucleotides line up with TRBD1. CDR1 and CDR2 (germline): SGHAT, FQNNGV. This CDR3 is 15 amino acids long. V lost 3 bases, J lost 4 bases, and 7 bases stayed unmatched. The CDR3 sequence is CASSLYGQGFYEQYF. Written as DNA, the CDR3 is TGTGCCAGCAGCTTGTATGGACAGGGGTTTTACGAGCAGTACTTC.

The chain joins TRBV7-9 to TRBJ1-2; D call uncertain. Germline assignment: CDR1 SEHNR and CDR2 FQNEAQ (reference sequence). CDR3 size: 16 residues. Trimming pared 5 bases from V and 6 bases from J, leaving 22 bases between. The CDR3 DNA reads TGTGCCAGCAGCCTCCAACGGGTAATGGGAGTCGATGGCTACACCTTC. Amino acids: CASSLQRVMGVDGYTF.

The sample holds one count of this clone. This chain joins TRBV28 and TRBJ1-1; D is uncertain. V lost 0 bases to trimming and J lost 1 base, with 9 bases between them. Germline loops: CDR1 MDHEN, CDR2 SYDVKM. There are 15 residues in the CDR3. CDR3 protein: CASSLWAEKNTEAFF. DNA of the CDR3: TGTGCCAGCAGTTTATGGGCGGAGAAGAACACTGAAGCTTTCTTT.

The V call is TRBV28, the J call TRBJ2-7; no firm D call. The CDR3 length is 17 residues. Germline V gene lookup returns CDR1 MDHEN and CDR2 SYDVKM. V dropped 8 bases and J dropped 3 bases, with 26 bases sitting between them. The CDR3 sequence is CASSLRPAVASSYEQYF. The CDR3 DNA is TGTGCCAGCTCTTTGCGGCCAGCCGTAGCTTCTAGCTACGAGCAGTACTTC.